This T cell receptor (beta chain) derives from a study of monozygotic twins with cystic fibrosis. Clones were sequenced by immunoSEQ multiplex PCR, and TCRdb holds only the in-frame ones, with some missing. The sample holds 22,000 or so clones, just under 90% seen once. V lost 6 bases, J lost 5 bases, and 10 bases lay in between. Looked up from germline, CDR1 is MNHNY and CDR2 is SVGAGI (reference sequence). CDR3 length: 13 amino acids. Study outcomes and limitations: Monozygotic CF twin pairs shared significantly more nucleotide-identical clonotypes than unrelated CF individuals did. V usage most resembled the co-twin in 13 of 16 pairs.

As concerns this clone: Its antigen is as yet unknown.

The source of this sequence is a woman aged 30 to 39 with cystic fibrosis. Sequences were obtained from blood. The chain has TRBV6-6 and TRBJ2-2, with D unclear. The CDR3 nucleotides are TGTGCCAGCAGAGGACCCCAGACCGGGGAGCTGTTTTTT. Residues: CASRGPQTGELFF.